These T cell receptor beta chains were read from a single sample in a study of early T cells in non-severe SARS-CoV-2 infection. Via MiXCR, TCRdb re-called the 5' RACE reads, giving one row per CDR3 protein. The table includes about 80,000 distinct CDR3 sequences, over 9% detected once. Sequenced sample: whole blood. These receptors originate from an adult who was a healthcare worker with PCR-confirmed SARS-CoV-2 infection or an uninfected control (not recorded which). Each CDR3 is given without its conserved first and last residue. The order of the fields is J gene, V gene, CDR3 protein.

j_call: TRBJ1-1
v_call: TRBV29-1
cdr3_aa: SVVGTTGSFPRVSF

j_call: TRBJ1-2
v_call: TRBV29-1
cdr3_aa: SVERGRGYT

j_call: TRBJ1-1
v_call: TRBV5-6
cdr3_aa: ASSTRTGRRMNTEAF

j_call: TRBJ2-3
v_call: TRBV7-3
cdr3_aa: ASSRGPGLGSTDTQY

j_call: TRBJ2-1
v_call: TRBV4-3
cdr3_aa: ASSQVKKGDSYNEQF

j_call: TRBJ2-1
v_call: TRBV2
cdr3_aa: ASRREGLVNEQF

j_call: TRBJ1-2
v_call: TRBV2
cdr3_aa: ASSELLRTESYGYT

j_call: TRBJ2-5
v_call: TRBV6-6
cdr3_aa: ASSYSSPGGGRETQY

j_call: TRBJ1-1
v_call: TRBV6-5
cdr3_aa: ASKGGKNTEAF

j_call: TRBJ2-1
v_call: TRBV7-7
cdr3_aa: VSSPGGFTEQF

j_call: TRBJ2-2
v_call: TRBV4-1
cdr3_aa: ASSQGTGAAGELF

j_call: TRBJ2-5
v_call: TRBV7-3
cdr3_aa: ASSFGTSGGAETQY

j_call: TRBJ2-7
v_call: TRBV6-1
cdr3_aa: ASSVGRADEQY

j_call: TRBJ2-1
v_call: TRBV20-1
cdr3_aa: SAGLNLEQF

j_call: TRBJ1-1
v_call: TRBV3-1
cdr3_aa: ASTNGAGGTEAF

j_call: TRBJ2-5
v_call: TRBV7-3
cdr3_aa: ASSPNNQETQY

j_call: TRBJ2-5
v_call: TRBV12-5
cdr3_aa: ASGFPVGTQY

j_call: TRBJ1-2
v_call: TRBV6-2/TRBV6-3
cdr3_aa: ASSGFSHYGYT

j_call: TRBJ2-5
v_call: TRBV29-1
cdr3_aa: SADGLSYQETQY

j_call: TRBJ2-1
v_call: TRBV12-3/TRBV12-4
cdr3_aa: ASSFEI

j_call: TRBJ2-1
v_call: TRBV19
cdr3_aa: ASSIWADLSYNEQF

j_call: TRBJ2-1
v_call: TRBV10-3
cdr3_aa: ATRPGLGNEQF

j_call: TRBJ1-1
v_call: TRBV6-1
cdr3_aa: ASSEGGEAF

j_call: TRBJ2-2
v_call: TRBV6-1
cdr3_aa: ASTRQGVRDTGELF

j_call: TRBJ2-1
v_call: TRBV3-1
cdr3_aa: ASSSSDRGGNEQF

j_call: TRBJ2-2
v_call: TRBV5-4
cdr3_aa: ASSTQGTGELF

j_call: TRBJ2-2
v_call: TRBV15
cdr3_aa: ATSRDLAGGTGELF

j_call: TRBJ2-7
v_call: TRBV10-1
cdr3_aa: ASRGPLRLIPYEQY

j_call: TRBJ2-7
v_call: TRBV6-1
cdr3_aa: ASSGTGPSYEQY

j_call: TRBJ2-1
v_call: TRBV6-1
cdr3_aa: AVALPTYNEQF

j_call: TRBJ2-1
v_call: TRBV20-1
cdr3_aa: SARTSGGRSSYNEQF

j_call: TRBJ1-6
v_call: TRBV5-5
cdr3_aa: ASSLGPVLASPLH

j_call: TRBJ2-5
v_call: TRBV27
cdr3_aa: ASSPQRAQETQY

j_call: TRBJ2-7
v_call: TRBV20-1
cdr3_aa: SARDLAGDSYEQY

j_call: TRBJ1-1
v_call: TRBV20-1
cdr3_aa: SAGRATAEAF

j_call: TRBJ1-1
v_call: TRBV7-9
cdr3_aa: ASSLVPGRVEAF

j_call: TRBJ2-3
v_call: TRBV6-5
cdr3_aa: ASSPPGEATDTQY

j_call: TRBJ2-2
v_call: TRBV20-1
cdr3_aa: SARDGDTGELF

j_call: TRBJ2-3
v_call: TRBV11-2
cdr3_aa: ASSSGGASGGADTQY

j_call: TRBJ1-1
v_call: TRBV7-6
cdr3_aa: ASSYTPGQNTEAF

j_call: TRBJ2-7
v_call: TRBV30
cdr3_aa: AWSTLWGYEQY

j_call: TRBJ2-2
v_call: TRBV9
cdr3_aa: ASSPDRGYSGELF

j_call: TRBJ1-2
v_call: TRBV30
cdr3_aa: AWSADAGNYGYT

j_call: TRBJ2-1
v_call: TRBV7-8
cdr3_aa: ASSHERGGRNEQF

j_call: TRBJ1-1
v_call: TRBV4-3
cdr3_aa: ASSQDFRVTF

j_call: TRBJ2-7
v_call: TRBV11-2
cdr3_aa: ASSQTGNPYEQY

j_call: TRBJ2-3
v_call: TRBV7-9
cdr3_aa: ASSLLGDTQY